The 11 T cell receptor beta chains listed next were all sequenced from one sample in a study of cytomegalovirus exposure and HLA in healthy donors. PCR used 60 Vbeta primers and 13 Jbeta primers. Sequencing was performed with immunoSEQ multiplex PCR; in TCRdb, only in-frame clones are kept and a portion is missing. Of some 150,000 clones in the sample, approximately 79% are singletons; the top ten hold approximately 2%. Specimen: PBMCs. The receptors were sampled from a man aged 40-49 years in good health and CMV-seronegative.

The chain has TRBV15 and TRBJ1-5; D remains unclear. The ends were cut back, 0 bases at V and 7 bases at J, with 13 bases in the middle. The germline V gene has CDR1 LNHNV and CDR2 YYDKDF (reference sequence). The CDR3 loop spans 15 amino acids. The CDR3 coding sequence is TGTGCCACCAGCAGAGATGTAGCTGAAGGACAGCCCCAGCATTTT. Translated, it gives CATSRDVAEGQPQHF.

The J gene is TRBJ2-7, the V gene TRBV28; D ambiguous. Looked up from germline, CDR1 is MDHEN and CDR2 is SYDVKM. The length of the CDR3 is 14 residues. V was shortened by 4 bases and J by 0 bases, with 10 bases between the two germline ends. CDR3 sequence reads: CASSSPGSSYEQYF. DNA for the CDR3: TGTGCCAGCAGTTCCCCGGGTTCCTCCTACGAGCAGTACTTC.

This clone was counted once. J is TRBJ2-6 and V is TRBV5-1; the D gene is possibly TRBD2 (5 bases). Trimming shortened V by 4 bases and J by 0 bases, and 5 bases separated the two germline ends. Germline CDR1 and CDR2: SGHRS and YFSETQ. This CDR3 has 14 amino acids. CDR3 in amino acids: CASSRDSGANVLTF. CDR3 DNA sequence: TGCGCCAGCAGCCGGGACTCTGGGGCCAACGTCCTGACTTTC.

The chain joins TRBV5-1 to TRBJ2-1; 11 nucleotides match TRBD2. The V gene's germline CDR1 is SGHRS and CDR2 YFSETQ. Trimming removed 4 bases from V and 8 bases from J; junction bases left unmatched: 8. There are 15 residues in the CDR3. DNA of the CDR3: TGCGCCAGCAGCGGCGTTAGCGGGAGGGTACATGAGCAGTTCTTC. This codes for CASSGVSGRVHEQFF.

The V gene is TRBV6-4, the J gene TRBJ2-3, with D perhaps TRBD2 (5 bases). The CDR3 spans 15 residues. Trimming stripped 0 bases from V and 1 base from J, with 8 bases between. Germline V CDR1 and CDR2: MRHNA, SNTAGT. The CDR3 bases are TGTGCCAGCAGTGACTCGAAGAGGGGCACAGATACGCAGTATTTT. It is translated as CASSDSKRGTDTQYF.

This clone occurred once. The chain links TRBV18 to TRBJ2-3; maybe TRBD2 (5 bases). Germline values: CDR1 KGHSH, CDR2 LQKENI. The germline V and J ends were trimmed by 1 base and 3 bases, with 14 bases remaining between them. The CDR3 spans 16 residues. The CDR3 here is CASSPLASGETDTQYF. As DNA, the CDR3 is TGTGCCAGCTCACCACTCGCCAGTGGGGAGACAGATACGCAGTATTTT.

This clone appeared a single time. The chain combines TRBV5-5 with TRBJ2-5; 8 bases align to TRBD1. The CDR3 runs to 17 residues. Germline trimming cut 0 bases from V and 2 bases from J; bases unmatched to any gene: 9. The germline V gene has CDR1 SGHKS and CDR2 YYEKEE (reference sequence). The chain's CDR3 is CASSLGGTGGPQETQYF. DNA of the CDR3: TGTGCCAGCAGCTTGGGAGGGACAGGCGGACCTCAAGAGACCCAGTACTTC. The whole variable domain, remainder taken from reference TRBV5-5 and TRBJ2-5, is DAGVTQSPTHLIKTRGQQVTLRCSPISGHKSVSWYQQVLGQGPQFIFQYYEKEERGRGNFPDRFSARQFPNYSSELNVNALLLGDSALYLCASSLGGTGGPQETQYFGPGTRLLVL.

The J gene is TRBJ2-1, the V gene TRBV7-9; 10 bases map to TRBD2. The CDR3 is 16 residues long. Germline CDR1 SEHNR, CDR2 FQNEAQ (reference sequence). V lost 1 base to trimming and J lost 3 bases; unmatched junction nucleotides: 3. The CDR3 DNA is TGTGCCAGCAGCTTAGACGGACTAGCGGACTACAATGAGCAGTTCTTC. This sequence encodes CASSLDGLADYNEQFF. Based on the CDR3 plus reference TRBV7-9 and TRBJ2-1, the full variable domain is DTGVSQNPRHKITKRGQNVTFRCDPISEHNRLYWYRQTLGQGPEFLTYFQNEAQLEKSRLLSDRFSAERPKGSFSTLEIQRTEQGDSAMYLCASSLDGLADYNEQFFGPGTRLTVL.

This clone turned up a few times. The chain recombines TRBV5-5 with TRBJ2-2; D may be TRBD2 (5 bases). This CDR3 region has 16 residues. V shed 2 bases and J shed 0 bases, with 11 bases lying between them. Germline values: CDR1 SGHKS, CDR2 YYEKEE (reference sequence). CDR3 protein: CASSLKRSANTGELFF. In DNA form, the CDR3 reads TGTGCCAGCAGCTTAAAGCGGAGCGCGAACACCGGGGAGCTGTTTTTT.

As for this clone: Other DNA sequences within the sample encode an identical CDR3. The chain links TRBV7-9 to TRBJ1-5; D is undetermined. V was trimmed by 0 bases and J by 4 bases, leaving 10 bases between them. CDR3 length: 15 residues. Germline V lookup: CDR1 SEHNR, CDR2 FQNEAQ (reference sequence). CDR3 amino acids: CASSLAGGSNQPQHF. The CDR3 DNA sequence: TGTGCCAGCAGCTTAGCGGGAGGGTCGAATCAGCCCCAGCATTTT.

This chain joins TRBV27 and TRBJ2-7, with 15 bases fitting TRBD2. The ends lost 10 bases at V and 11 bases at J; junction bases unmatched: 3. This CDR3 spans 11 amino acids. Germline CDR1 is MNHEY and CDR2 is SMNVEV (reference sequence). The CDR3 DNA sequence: TGTGCCATTGGACTAGCGGGAGGGGAGTACTTC. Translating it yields CAIGLAGGEYF.